This T cell receptor beta chain emerged from a study of shared clonotypes between healthy human individuals. About this clone itself: Its antigen is unknown.

As defined, naive CD8 cells were CD45RO-negative and positively selected for CCR7, with terminally differentiated effector memory CD45RA+ cells excluded. TCRdb keeps only in-frame clones here, not all; method: immunoSEQ multiplex PCR. The table lists approximately 2,000,000 clones, roughly 93% of them singletons. V was shortened by 3 bases and J by 3 bases, with 13 bases between the two germline ends. CDR3 size: 15 residues. Germline values: CDR1 MNHEY, CDR2 SVGAGI. Study findings and constraints: A limitation of the genetic and exposure-history diversity represented arose from few donors.

The chain combines TRBV6-5 with TRBJ2-3; no clear D gene. The receptor's source is a man younger than 35 in good health. Some clones in this sample may be carry-over from other donors' samples. The specimen sequenced was naive CD8+ T cells from PBMCs. CDR3 sequence (DNA): TGTGCCAGCAGTTATTCGGTAATTTTGACAGATACGCAGTATTTT. Its protein is CASSYSVILTDTQYF.